This T cell receptor (beta chain) was identified during a study of CD8 T cells in Susac syndrome. Random-hexamer reverse transcription was applied to roughly 0.5 to 1 ug RNA. TCRdb ran MiXCR on the immunoSEQ multiplex PCR reads and lists one entry per CDR3 protein. The sample includes 150,000 to 200,000 distinct CDR3 sequences, 95% of them seen just once. TEMRA cells underwent FACS enrichment and CD8+ and CD4+ T cells underwent negative isolation. This TCR derives from a human donor with multiple sclerosis. Sequencing used CD8+ T cells from PBMCs.

The chain's CDR3 is CASSSPGDRGEQFF. In DNA, the CDR3 is TGTGCCAGCAGTTCCCCGGGGGATCGCGGTGAGCAGTTCTTC. This chain joins TRBV12-3 or TRBV12-4 and TRBJ2-1, with D tentatively TRBD2 (6 bases). V was shortened by 4 bases and J by 9 bases, with 16 bases between the two germline ends. This CDR3 region has 14 residues.